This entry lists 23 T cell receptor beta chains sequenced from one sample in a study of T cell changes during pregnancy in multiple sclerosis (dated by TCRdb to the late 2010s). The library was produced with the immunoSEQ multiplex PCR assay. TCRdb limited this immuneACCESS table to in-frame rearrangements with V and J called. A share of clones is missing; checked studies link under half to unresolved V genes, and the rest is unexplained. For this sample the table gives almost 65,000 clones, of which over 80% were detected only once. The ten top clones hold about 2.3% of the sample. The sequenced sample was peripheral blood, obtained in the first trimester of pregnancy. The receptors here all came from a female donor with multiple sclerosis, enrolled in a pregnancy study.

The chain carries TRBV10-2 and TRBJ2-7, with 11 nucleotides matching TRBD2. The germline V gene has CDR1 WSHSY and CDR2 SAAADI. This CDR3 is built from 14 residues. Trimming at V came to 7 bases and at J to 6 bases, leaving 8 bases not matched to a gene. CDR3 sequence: CASTSIAGGGEQYF. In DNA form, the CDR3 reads TGCGCCAGCACCTCGATAGCGGGAGGGGGCGAGCAGTACTTC.

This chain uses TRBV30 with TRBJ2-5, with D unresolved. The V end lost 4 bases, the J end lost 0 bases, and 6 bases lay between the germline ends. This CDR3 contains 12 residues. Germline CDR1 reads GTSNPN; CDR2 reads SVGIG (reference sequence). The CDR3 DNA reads TGTGCCTGGAACAGCAACCAAGAGACCCAGTACTTC. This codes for CAWNSNQETQYF.

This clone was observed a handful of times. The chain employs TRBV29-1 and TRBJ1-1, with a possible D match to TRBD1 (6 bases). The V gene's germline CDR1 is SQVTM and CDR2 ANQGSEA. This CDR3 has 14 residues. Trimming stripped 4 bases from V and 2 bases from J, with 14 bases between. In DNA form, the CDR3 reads TGCAGCGTTGTAGGAGCGGGGACAAACACTGAAGCTTTCTTT. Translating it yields CSVVGAGTNTEAFF.

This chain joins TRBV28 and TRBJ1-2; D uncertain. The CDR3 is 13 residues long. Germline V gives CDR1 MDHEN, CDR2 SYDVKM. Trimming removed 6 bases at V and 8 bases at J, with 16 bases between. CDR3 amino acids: CASSRPGKGGYTF. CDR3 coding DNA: TGTGCCAGCAGCCGACCCGGGAAGGGAGGCTACACCTTC.

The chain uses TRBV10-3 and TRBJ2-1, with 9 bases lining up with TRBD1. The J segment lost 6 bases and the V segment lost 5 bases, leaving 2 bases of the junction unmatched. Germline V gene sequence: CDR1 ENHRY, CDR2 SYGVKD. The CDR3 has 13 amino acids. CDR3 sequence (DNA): TGTGCCATCAGTAAGACAGGGGGCAATGAGCAGTTCTTC. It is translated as CAISKTGGNEQFF.

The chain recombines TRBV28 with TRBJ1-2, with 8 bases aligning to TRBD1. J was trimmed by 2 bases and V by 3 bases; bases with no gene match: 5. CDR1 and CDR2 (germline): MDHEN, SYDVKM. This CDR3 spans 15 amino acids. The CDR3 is CASSFVGQGNYGYTF. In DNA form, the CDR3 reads TGTGCCAGCAGTTTCGTTGGACAGGGAAACTATGGCTACACCTTC.

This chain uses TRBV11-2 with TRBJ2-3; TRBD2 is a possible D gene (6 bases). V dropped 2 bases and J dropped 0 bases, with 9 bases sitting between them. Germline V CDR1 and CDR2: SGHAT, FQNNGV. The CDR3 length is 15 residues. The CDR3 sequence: CASSLIAASTDTQYF. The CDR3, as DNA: TGTGCCAGCAGCTTAATAGCGGCTAGCACAGATACGCAGTATTTT.

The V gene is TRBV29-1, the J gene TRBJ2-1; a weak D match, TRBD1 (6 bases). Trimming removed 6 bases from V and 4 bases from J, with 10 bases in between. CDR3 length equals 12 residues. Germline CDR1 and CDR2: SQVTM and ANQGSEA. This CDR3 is CSVRTAYNEQFF. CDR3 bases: TGCAGCGTGCGGACAGCTTACAATGAGCAGTTCTTC.

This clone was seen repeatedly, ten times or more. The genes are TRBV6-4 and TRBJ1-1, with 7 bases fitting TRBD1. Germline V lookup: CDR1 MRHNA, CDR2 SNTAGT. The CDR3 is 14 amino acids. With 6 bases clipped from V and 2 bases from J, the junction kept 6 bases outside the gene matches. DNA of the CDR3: TGTGCCAGCAGGGCTGGACAGGAAAACACTGAAGCTTTCTTT. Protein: CASRAGQENTEAFF.

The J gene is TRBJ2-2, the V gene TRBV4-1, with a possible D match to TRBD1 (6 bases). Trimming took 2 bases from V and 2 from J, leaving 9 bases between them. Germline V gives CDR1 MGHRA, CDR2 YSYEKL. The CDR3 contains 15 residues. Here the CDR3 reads CASSQPDSNTGELFF. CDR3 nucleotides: TGCGCCAGCAGCCAACCGGACAGTAACACCGGGGAGCTGTTTTTT.

CDR3 in amino acids: CASSLPSGNNEQFF. Here the CDR3 DNA reads TGTGCCAGTAGTCTACCTAGCGGGAACAATGAGCAGTTCTTC. The chain recombines TRBV19 with TRBJ2-1; 9 bases are shared with TRBD2. The CDR3 is 14 residues long. Germline assignment: CDR1 LNHDA and CDR2 SQIVND (reference sequence). The J segment lost 5 bases and the V segment lost 5 bases, leaving 4 bases of the junction unmatched.

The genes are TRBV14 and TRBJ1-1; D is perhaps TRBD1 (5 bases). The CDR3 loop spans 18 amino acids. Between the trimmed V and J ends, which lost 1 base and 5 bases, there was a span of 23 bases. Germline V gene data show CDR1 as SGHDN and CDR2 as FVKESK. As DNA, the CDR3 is TGTGCCAGCAGCCAAGTCGGGAAAGGGAGGACATTTGAAACTGAAGCTTTCTTT. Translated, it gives CASSQVGKGRTFETEAFF.

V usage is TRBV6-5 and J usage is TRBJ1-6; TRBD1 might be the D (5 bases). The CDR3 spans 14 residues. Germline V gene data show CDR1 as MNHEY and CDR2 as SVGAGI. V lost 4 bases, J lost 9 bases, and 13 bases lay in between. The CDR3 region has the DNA TGTGCCAGCAGTTTCAAGGGGATAGCTTCACCCCTCCACTTT. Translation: CASSFKGIASPLHF.

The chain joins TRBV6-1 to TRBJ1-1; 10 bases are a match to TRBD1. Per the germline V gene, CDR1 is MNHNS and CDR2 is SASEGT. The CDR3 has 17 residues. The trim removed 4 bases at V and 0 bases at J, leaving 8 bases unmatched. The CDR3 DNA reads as TGTGCCAGCAGTGCCGAGGACAGGGGGATAATGAACACTGAAGCTTTCTTT. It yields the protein CASSAEDRGIMNTEAFF.

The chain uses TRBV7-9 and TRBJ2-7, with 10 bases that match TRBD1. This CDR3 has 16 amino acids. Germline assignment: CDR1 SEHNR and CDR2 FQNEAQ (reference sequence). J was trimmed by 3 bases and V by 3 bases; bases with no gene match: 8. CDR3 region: CASSFIMGQGIYEQYF. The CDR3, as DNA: TGTGCCAGCAGCTTCATTATGGGACAGGGGATCTACGAGCAGTACTTC.

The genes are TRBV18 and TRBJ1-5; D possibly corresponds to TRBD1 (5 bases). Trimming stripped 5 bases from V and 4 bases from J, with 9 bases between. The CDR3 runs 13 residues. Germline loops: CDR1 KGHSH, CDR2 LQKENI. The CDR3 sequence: CASSDSSNQPQHF. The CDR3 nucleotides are TGTGCCAGCTCAGACAGCTCAAATCAGCCCCAGCATTTT. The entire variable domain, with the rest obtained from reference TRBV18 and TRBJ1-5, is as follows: NAGVMQNPRHLVRRRGQEARLRCSPMKGHSHVYWYRQLPEEGLKFMVYLQKENIIDESGMPKERFSAEFPKEGPSILRIQQVVRGDSAAYFCASSDSSNQPQHFGDGTRLSIL.

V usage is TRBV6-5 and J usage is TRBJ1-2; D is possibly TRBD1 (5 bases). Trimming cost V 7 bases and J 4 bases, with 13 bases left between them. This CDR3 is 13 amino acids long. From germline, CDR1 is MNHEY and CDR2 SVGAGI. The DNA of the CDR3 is TGTGCCAGCAAGGGGTTCTGGGGCTATGGCTACACCTTC. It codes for CASKGFWGYGYTF.

For the CDR3, the DNA is TGTGCCAGCAGCCTCGACAGCTCTGGGGCCAACGTCCTGACTTTC. Translating it yields CASSLDSSGANVLTF. This chain links TRBV6-5 with TRBJ2-6, with TRBD1 as a possible D gene (5 bases). Germline CDR1 MNHEY, CDR2 SVGAGI. This CDR3 comprises 15 residues. The germline V and J ends were trimmed by 6 bases and 0 bases, with 9 bases remaining between them.

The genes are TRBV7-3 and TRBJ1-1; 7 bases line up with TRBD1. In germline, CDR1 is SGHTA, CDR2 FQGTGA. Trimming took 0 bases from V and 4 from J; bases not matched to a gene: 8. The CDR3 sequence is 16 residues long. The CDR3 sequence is CASSLTLSTGSTEAFF. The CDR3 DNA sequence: TGTGCCAGCAGCTTAACCCTGTCGACAGGGAGCACTGAAGCTTTCTTT. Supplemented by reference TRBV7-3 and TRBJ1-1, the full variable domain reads GAGVSQTPSNKVTEKGKYVELRCDPISGHTALYWYRQSLGQGPEFLIYFQGTGAADDSGLPNDRFFAVRPEGSVSTLKIQRTERGDSAVYLCASSLTLSTGSTEAFFGQGTRLTVV.

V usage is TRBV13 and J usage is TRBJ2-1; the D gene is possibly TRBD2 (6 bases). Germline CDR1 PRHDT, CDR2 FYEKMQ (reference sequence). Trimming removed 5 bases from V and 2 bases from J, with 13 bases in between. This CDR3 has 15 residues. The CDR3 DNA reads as TGTGCCAGCAGCCGCCGGGACTTTCCCTACAATGAGCAGTTCTTC. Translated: CASSRRDFPYNEQFF.

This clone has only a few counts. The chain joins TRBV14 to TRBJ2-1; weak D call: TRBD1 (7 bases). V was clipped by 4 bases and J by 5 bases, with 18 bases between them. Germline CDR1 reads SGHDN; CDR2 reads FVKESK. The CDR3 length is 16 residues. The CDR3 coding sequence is TGTGCCAGCAGCCCCCAGGGGGGACTGCCGAACAATGAGCAGTTCTTC. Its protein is CASSPQGGLPNNEQFF.

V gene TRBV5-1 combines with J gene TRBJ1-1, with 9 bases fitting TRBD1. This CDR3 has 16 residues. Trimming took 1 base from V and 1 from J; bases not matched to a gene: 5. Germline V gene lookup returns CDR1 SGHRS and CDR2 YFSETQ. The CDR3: CASSLTGGEWNTEAFF. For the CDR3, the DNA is TGCGCCAGCAGCTTGACAGGGGGCGAGTGGAACACTGAAGCTTTCTTT.

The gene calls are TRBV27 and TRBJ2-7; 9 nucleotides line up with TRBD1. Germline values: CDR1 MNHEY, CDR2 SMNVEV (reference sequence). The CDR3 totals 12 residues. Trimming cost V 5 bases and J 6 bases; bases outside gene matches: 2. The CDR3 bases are TGTGCCAGCAGTCAGACAGGGGGCGAGCAGTACTTC. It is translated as CASSQTGGEQYF.